The rows below give T cell receptor beta chains drawn from one sample of a study of CD8+ T cells in alopecia areata. Sequenced by immunoSEQ multiplex PCR; TCRdb stores in-frame clones only, minus some. The top ten clones hold approximately 19% of a sample with 150,000 to 160,000 clones, more than 45% of them seen once. The specimen was CD8+ T cells sorted from blood, collected at week 0. These receptors all come from a human donor with alopecia areata. Each CDR3 is given with its conserved first and last residue. The D gene is left open where the match is weak. The listing skips clone size in some rows; elsewhere it reads once, few, many or a size class.

v_call: TRBV5-1
clone_size: .
d_call: TRBD2
j_call: TRBJ2-7
cdr3_aa: CASSFLPTPTSGGSTGEQYF
cdr3_nt: TGCGCCAGCAGCTTCTTACCCACCCCGACTAGCGGGGGTTCCACGGGGGAGCAGTACTTC

v_call: TRBV9
clone_size: few
d_call: .
j_call: TRBJ2-3
cdr3_aa: CASSVSRGADTQYF
cdr3_nt: TGTGCCAGCAGCGTCAGCAGGGGGGCAGATACGCAGTATTTT

v_call: TRBV6-1
clone_size: .
d_call: .
j_call: TRBJ2-2
cdr3_aa: CANRKGGTGELFF
cdr3_nt: TGTGCCAACCGAAAGGGGGGGACCGGGGAGCTGTTTTTT

v_call: TRBV6-5
clone_size: .
d_call: .
j_call: TRBJ1-1
cdr3_aa: CASSYLDRSNTEAFF
cdr3_nt: TGTGCCAGCAGTTACTTGGACAGATCGAACACTGAAGCTTTCTTT

v_call: TRBV11-2
clone_size: .
d_call: .
j_call: TRBJ1-2
cdr3_aa: CASSLDLGNYGYTF
cdr3_nt: TGTGCCAGCAGCTTAGATTTGGGGAACTATGGCTACACCTTC

v_call: TRBV30
clone_size: .
d_call: .
j_call: TRBJ1-1
cdr3_aa: CAWMLGTLNTEAFF
cdr3_nt: TGTGCCTGGATGCTGGGGACCTTGAACACTGAAGCTTTCTTT

v_call: TRBV7-2
clone_size: few
d_call: .
j_call: TRBJ2-7
cdr3_aa: CASSLGGARYEQYF
cdr3_nt: TGTGCCAGCAGCTTAGGGGGGGCGCGGTACGAGCAGTACTTC

v_call: TRBV27
clone_size: .
d_call: .
j_call: TRBJ1-5
cdr3_aa: CASGAGQPQHF
cdr3_nt: TGTGCCAGCGGGGCTGGACAGCCCCAGCATTTT

v_call: TRBV7-2
clone_size: .
d_call: .
j_call: TRBJ2-1
cdr3_aa: CASSLNSGMEQFF
cdr3_nt: TGTGCCAGCAGCTTGAATTCGGGGATGGAGCAGTTCTTC

v_call: TRBV29-1
clone_size: .
d_call: TRBD1
j_call: TRBJ1-2
cdr3_aa: CSVEDGDREPYGYTF
cdr3_nt: TGCAGCGTTGAAGATGGGGACAGGGAACCTTATGGCTACACCTTC

v_call: TRBV15
clone_size: .
d_call: TRBD1
j_call: TRBJ2-5
cdr3_aa: CATRAGGQETQYF
cdr3_nt: TGTGCCACGAGAGCAGGGGGCCAAGAGACCCAGTACTTC

v_call: TRBV30
clone_size: .
d_call: TRBD1
j_call: TRBJ2-1
cdr3_aa: CAWSVRTGGIEQFF
cdr3_nt: TGTGCCTGGAGTGTTAGGACAGGGGGCATTGAGCAGTTCTTC

v_call: TRBV20-1
clone_size: .
d_call: .
j_call: TRBJ2-3
cdr3_aa: CSAEGDTQYF
cdr3_nt: TGCAGTGCCGAGGGAGATACGCAGTATTTT

v_call: TRBV30
clone_size: .
d_call: .
j_call: TRBJ1-6
cdr3_aa: CAWSAENSPLHF
cdr3_nt: TGTGCCTGGAGTGCAGAGAATTCACCCCTCCACTTT

v_call: TRBV19
clone_size: .
d_call: .
j_call: TRBJ1-1
cdr3_aa: CASSIGVNTEAFF
cdr3_nt: TGTGCCAGTAGTATTGGGGTGAACACTGAAGCTTTCTTT

v_call: TRBV29-1
clone_size: few
d_call: TRBD1
j_call: TRBJ1-2
cdr3_aa: CSVADRGIHGYTF
cdr3_nt: TGCAGCGTTGCGGACAGGGGGATTCATGGCTACACCTTC

v_call: TRBV29-1
clone_size: .
d_call: .
j_call: TRBJ2-1
cdr3_aa: CSAFLTRSRNEQFF
cdr3_nt: TGCAGCGCTTTCCTTACTCGATCGAGGAATGAGCAGTTCTTC

v_call: TRBV4-3
clone_size: few
d_call: .
j_call: TRBJ1-2
cdr3_aa: CASSQDGVGYTF
cdr3_nt: TGCGCCAGCAGCCAAGATGGGGTTGGCTACACCTTC

v_call: TRBV19
clone_size: .
d_call: .
j_call: TRBJ1-2
cdr3_aa: CASSMPGDSYGYTF
cdr3_nt: TGTGCCAGTAGTATGCCCGGAGACAGCTATGGCTACACCTTC

v_call: TRBV15
clone_size: .
d_call: .
j_call: TRBJ2-3
cdr3_aa: CATSSEGGLTDTQYF
cdr3_nt: TGTGCCACCAGCTCGGAGGGCGGGTTGACAGATACGCAGTATTTT

v_call: TRBV20-1
clone_size: .
d_call: .
j_call: TRBJ1-2
cdr3_aa: CSATGEYGYTF
cdr3_nt: TGCAGTGCTACAGGGGAATATGGCTACACCTTC

v_call: TRBV27
clone_size: .
d_call: .
j_call: TRBJ2-3
cdr3_aa: CASKGVSSTDTQYF
cdr3_nt: TGTGCCAGCAAGGGAGTTTCTAGCACAGATACGCAGTATTTT